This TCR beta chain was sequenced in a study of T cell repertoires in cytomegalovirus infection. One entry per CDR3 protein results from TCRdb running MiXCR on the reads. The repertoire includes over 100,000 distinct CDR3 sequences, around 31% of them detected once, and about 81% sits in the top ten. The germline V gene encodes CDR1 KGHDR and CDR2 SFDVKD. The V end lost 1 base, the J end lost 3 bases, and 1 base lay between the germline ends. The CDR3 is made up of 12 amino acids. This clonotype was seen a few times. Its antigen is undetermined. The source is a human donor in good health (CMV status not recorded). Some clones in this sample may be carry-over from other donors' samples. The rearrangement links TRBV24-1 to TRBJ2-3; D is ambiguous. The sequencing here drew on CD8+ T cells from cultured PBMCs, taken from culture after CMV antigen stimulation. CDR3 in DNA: TGTGCCACCAGTGATTTTACAGATACGCAGTATTTT. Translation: CATSDFTDTQYF.